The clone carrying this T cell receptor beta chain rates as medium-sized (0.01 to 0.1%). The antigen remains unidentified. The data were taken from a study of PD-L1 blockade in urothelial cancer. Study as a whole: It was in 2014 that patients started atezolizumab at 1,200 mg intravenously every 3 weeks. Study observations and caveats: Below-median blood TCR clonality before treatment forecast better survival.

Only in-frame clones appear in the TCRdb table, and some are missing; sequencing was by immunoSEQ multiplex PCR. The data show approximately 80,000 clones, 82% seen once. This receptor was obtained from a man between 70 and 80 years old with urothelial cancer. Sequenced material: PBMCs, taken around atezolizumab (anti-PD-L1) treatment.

CDR3 sequence: CASRREGEQYF. CDR3 nucleotide sequence: TGCGCCAGCAGGCGGGAGGGTGAGCAGTACTTC. The chain combines TRBV5-1 with TRBJ2-7; 9 bases are shared with TRBD2. Trimming cost V 5 bases and J 7 bases; bases outside gene matches: 1. The germline V gene has CDR1 SGHRS and CDR2 YFSETQ. This CDR3 has 11 amino acids.